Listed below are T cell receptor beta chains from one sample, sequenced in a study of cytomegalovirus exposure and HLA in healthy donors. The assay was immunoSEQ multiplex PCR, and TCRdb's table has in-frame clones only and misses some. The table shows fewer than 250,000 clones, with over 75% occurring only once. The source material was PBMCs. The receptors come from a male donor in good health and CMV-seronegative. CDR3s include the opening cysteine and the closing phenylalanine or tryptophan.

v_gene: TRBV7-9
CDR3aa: CASSLGGQGNEQYF

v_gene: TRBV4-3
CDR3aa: CASSQDYRIVNEKLFF

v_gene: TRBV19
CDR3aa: CASSPDPQGVQPQHF

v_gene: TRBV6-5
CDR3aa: CASSEQGQAFF

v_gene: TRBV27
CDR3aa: CASSLFPQGHTQYF

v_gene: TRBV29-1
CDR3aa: CSVAGSSNNQPQHF

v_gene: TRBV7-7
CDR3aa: CASSPIAGKEAQYF

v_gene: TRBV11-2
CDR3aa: CASSLGVQGGQETQYF

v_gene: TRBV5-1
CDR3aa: CASSLLGGSLYDEQFF

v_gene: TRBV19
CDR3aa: CASSTGQPNTEAFF

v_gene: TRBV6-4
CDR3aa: CASSAGTGDFNEQFF

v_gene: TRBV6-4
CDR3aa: CASSERVANNEQFF

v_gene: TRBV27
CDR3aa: CASSPWTGGTEAFF

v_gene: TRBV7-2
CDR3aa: CASSSNTRPGTRGETQYF

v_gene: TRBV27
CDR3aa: CASNIQGSNQPQHF

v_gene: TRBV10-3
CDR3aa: CATMDREVLMNYGYTF

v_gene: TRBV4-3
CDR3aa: CASSQEFGGGLYEQYF

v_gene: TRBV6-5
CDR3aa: CASRFRGAETQYF

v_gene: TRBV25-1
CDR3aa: CASSDYMGNTIYF

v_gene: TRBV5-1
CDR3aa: CASSPQVAGELFF

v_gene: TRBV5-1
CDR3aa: CASSSTGTQETQYF

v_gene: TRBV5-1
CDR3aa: CASSLRFSAGTGIYEQYF

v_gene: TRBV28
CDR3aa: CASRLGSGANYGYTF

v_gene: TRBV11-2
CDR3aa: CASSPRLAGGTDTQYF

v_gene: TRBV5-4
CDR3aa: CASSLGQATDTQYF

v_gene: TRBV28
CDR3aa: CASSEVTDTQYF

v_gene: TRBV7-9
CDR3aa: CASSSRREPRETQYF

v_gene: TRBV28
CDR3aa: CASSPPIQGANGYTF

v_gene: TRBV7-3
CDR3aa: CASSPLSYNEQFF

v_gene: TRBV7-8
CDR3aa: CASSLGGGGNTIYF

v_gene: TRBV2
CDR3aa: CASSESRGQPQHF

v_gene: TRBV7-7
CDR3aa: CASSSSALGEQYF

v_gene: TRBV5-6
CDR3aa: CASSLAGTYEQYF

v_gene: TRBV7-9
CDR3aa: CASSSPDSYGYTF

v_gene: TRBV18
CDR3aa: CASSPAMGLNSYEQYF

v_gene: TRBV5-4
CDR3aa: CASSTGQNQREKLFF

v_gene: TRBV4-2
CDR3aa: CASSQEWRGADTQYF

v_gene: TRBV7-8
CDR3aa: CASSLIGAGLARNEQFF

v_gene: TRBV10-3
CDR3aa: CAIRSGVSYNEQFF

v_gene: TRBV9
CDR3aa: CASSALTGGGIYEQYF

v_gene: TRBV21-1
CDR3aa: CASEDFPPDTQYF

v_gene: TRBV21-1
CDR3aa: CASSNPWAGSLNTEAFF

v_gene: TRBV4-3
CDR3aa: CASSQGLAGTDTQYF

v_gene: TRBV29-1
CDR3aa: CSVDSGTGVEKLFF

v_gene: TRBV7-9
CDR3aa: CASTGEGTEAFF

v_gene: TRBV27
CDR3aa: CASSFGGGNGYTF

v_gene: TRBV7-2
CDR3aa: CASTLRRGTDTQYF

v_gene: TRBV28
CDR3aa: CASSFPSSGANVLTF

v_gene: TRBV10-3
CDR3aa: CAISGQTSSGANVLTF

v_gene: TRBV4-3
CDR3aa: CASSQEAGTGQIYEQYF

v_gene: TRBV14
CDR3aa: CASSPGGSIEDEQYF